This TCR beta chain was recovered during a study of cytotoxic CD8 clonotypes in ibrutinib-treated CLL. About the research overall: Mean per-sample yields comprised just over 250,000 productive templates and tens of thousands of productive rearrangements.

Investigators sourced around 1.9 micrograms of genomic DNA from cryopreserved PBMCs for TCR beta libraries. The assay was immunoSEQ multiplex PCR, and TCRdb's table has in-frame clones only and misses some. The repertoire consists of around 52,000 clones, with roughly 50% occurring once and the leading ten covering over 20%. The length of the CDR3 is 14 residues. With 5 bases clipped from V and 4 bases from J, the junction kept 7 bases outside the gene matches. Germline V gene data show CDR1 as LNHDA and CDR2 as SQIVND (reference sequence). As regards this clone: The target antigen is unknown.

Study results and caveats: Clonality, elevated at ibrutinib response, dropped back toward baseline at progression. Once treatment began, public clonotypes, which were uncommon, contracted or stayed stable.

The chain uses TRBV19 and TRBJ1-1, with 7 bases identical to TRBD1. Sequencing was performed on PBMCs, taken after 24 months of ibrutinib treatment. The TCR sequence derives from a human donor with chronic lymphocytic leukemia. The CDR3 DNA is TGTGCCAGTAGTCCACAGGGGACTAGCACTGAAGCTTTCTTT. It specifies CASSPQGTSTEAFF.